This T cell receptor beta chain was documented in a study of cytomegalovirus exposure and HLA in healthy donors. Study-wide points: It was found in a later analysis that first-cohort TCR clusters tended to co-occur in the 90 to 150 validation repertoires. Most TCR sequences were rare, but some public TCRs occurred in many donors. Three CMV-associated chains were confirmed in vitro to be specific for CMV antigens. The investigators catalogued 150 or so TCR beta chains as cytomegalovirus-associated.

Germline V gene lookup returns CDR1 SGHVS and CDR2 FNYEAQ. V lost 3 bases and J lost 10, with 9 bases in between. The CDR3 totals 11 residues. Of note for this clone: Its antigen is still unknown.

Only in-frame clones appear in the TCRdb table, and some are missing; sequencing was by immunoSEQ multiplex PCR. In the table there are around 150,000 clones, 70% to 90% of which are singletons. The specimen sequenced was PBMCs. The TCR comes from a man younger than 35 in good health and CMV-seronegative. This chain links TRBV7-6 with TRBJ1-2; D gene uncertain. CDR3 region: CASSLAGLYTF. For the CDR3, the DNA is TGTGCCAGCAGCTTGGCAGGACTCTACACCTTC.